In its sample, the clone carrying this T cell receptor (beta chain) was seen once. What it binds is unknown. There are 16 residues in the CDR3. J gave up 6 bases and V 6 bases, and 8 bases lay outside the gene matches. In germline, CDR1 is LNHDA, CDR2 SQIVND (reference sequence). The record originates from a study of T cell responses to AZD1222 COVID-19 vaccine. Clones were sequenced by immunoSEQ multiplex PCR, and TCRdb holds only the in-frame ones, with some missing. Here the sample spans some 150,000 clones, around 90% being singletons. Overall study results and limits: Baseline serostatus was positive in only a handful of AZD1222 recipients. Donors skewed white British and female; clonal diversity was possibly underestimated. Reportedly, close to half of spike-specific TCRs are directed against unmutated variant regions.

Sequencing used peripheral blood, obtained on day 0 of AZD1222 vaccination. This receptor was identified in an adult in good health. This rearrangement joins TRBV19 to TRBJ1-6, with 10 positions matching TRBD1. In DNA, the CDR3 is TGTGCCAGTAGAAGGACCGGGACAGGGGCTAATTCACCCCTCCACTTT. This codes for CASRRTGTGANSPLHF.